This T cell receptor (beta chain) was sequenced for a study of shared clonotypes between healthy human individuals. Assay used: immunoSEQ multiplex PCR; TCRdb lists only in-frame clones, some missing. This table has approximately 2.4 million clones, 95% appearing once. The CDR3 is 13 amino acids. Germline loops: CDR1 SQVTM, CDR2 ANQGSEA. The J segment lost 1 base and the V segment lost 6 bases, leaving 4 bases of the junction unmatched. The count of this clone is one. The sample carries other DNA sequences with the same CDR3. The gene calls are TRBV29-1 and TRBJ1-1; 8 nucleotides align to TRBD1. The sequence was obtained from a man aged 18 to 29 in good health. The sequenced material came from naive CD4+ T cells sorted from blood. Sample subset: CD45RA+ positively selected. The DNA of the CDR3 is TGCAGCGTACCCGGGACAGGGAACACTGAAGCTTTCTTT. This sequence encodes CSVPGTGNTEAFF.